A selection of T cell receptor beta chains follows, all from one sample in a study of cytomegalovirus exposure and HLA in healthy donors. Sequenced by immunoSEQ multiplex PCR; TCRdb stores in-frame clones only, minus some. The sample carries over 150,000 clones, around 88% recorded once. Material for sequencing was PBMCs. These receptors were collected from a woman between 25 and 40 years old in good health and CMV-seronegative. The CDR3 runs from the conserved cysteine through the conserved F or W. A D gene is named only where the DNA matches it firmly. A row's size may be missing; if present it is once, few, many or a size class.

CDR3aa: CSVEGVGNEQFF
CDR3nt: TGCAGCGTTGAAGGGGTCGGGAATGAGCAGTTCTTC
abundance: .
j_gene: TRBJ2-1
d_gene: .
v_gene: TRBV29-1

CDR3aa: CAGRDRGGTGELFF
CDR3nt: TGTGCCGGCCGGGACAGGGGTGGCACCGGGGAGCTGTTTTTT
abundance: .
j_gene: TRBJ2-2
d_gene: TRBD1
v_gene: TRBV11-2

CDR3aa: CASSFGTVGETQYF
CDR3nt: TGTGCCAGCAGCTTTGGGACAGTGGGTGAGACCCAGTACTTC
abundance: .
j_gene: TRBJ2-5
d_gene: TRBD1
v_gene: TRBV5-8

CDR3aa: CASSFRQGAYNEQFF
CDR3nt: TGTGCCAGCAGTTTCCGGCAGGGGGCTTACAATGAGCAGTTCTTC
abundance: .
j_gene: TRBJ2-1
d_gene: TRBD1
v_gene: TRBV28

CDR3aa: CASSPTKTGAGTEAFF
CDR3nt: TGTGCCAGCAGTCCGACTAAGACAGGGGCGGGCACTGAAGCTTTCTTT
abundance: .
j_gene: TRBJ1-1
d_gene: TRBD1
v_gene: TRBV27

CDR3aa: CASSLRMREQYF
CDR3nt: TGTGCCAGCAGCTTACGGATGCGGGAGCAGTACTTC
abundance: .
j_gene: TRBJ2-7
d_gene: .
v_gene: TRBV7-2

CDR3aa: CASSEAGQGTSNIQYF
CDR3nt: TGCGCCAGCAGTGAGGCGGGACAGGGTACCTCGAACATTCAGTACTTC
abundance: .
j_gene: TRBJ2-4
d_gene: TRBD1
v_gene: TRBV10-1

CDR3aa: CASSRLTGGIDGYTF
CDR3nt: TGCGCCAGCAGCCGCCTCACAGGGGGCATCGATGGCTACACCTTC
abundance: .
j_gene: TRBJ1-2
d_gene: TRBD1
v_gene: TRBV5-1

CDR3aa: CASSVDPLGRGNTEAFF
CDR3nt: TGTGCCAGCAGCGTAGATCCCCTAGGTCGCGGGAACACTGAAGCTTTCTTT
abundance: .
j_gene: TRBJ1-1
d_gene: .
v_gene: TRBV9

CDR3aa: CASSLTGTSGSNEQFF
CDR3nt: TGCGCCAGCAGCTTAACCGGGACTAGCGGGTCGAATGAGCAGTTCTTC
abundance: .
j_gene: TRBJ2-1
d_gene: TRBD2
v_gene: TRBV5-1

CDR3aa: CASSSTRVTYEQYF
CDR3nt: TGTGCCAGCAGTTCAACACGGGTTACCTACGAGCAGTACTTC
abundance: .
j_gene: TRBJ2-7
d_gene: .
v_gene: TRBV27

CDR3aa: CASSEQRGGPDTQYF
CDR3nt: TGTGCCAGCAGTGAACAGCGGGGGGGCCCAGATACGCAGTATTTT
abundance: .
j_gene: TRBJ2-3
d_gene: TRBD2
v_gene: TRBV25-1

CDR3aa: CASSSGQGANEKLFF
CDR3nt: TGTGCCAGCAGTTCTGGACAGGGGGCTAATGAAAAACTGTTTTTT
abundance: few
j_gene: TRBJ1-4
d_gene: TRBD1
v_gene: TRBV28

CDR3aa: CAISPTGTSVNTGELFF
CDR3nt: TGTGCCATCAGTCCTACCGGGACTAGCGTGAACACCGGGGAGCTGTTTTTT
abundance: .
j_gene: TRBJ2-2
d_gene: TRBD2
v_gene: TRBV10-3

CDR3aa: CASSQASGRGYEQYF
CDR3nt: TGTGCCAGCAGCCAAGCCAGCGGGAGAGGGTACGAGCAGTACTTC
abundance: .
j_gene: TRBJ2-7
d_gene: TRBD2
v_gene: TRBV14

CDR3aa: CAWSGGAGNTIYF
CDR3nt: TGTGCCTGGAGTGGGGGGGCTGGAAACACCATATATTTT
abundance: .
j_gene: TRBJ1-3
d_gene: .
v_gene: TRBV30

CDR3aa: CAIRGTGTDTQYF
CDR3nt: TGTGCCATCAGGGGGACAGGGACAGATACGCAGTATTTT
abundance: .
j_gene: TRBJ2-3
d_gene: TRBD1
v_gene: TRBV10-3

CDR3aa: CASSVPRGALQETQYF
CDR3nt: TGTGCCAGCAGTGTCCCCCGGGGAGCGCTCCAAGAGACCCAGTACTTC
abundance: .
j_gene: TRBJ2-5
d_gene: .
v_gene: TRBV2

CDR3aa: CASSLEQGMPYEQYF
CDR3nt: TGTGCCAGCAGCTTAGAACAGGGAATGCCCTACGAGCAGTACTTC
abundance: .
j_gene: TRBJ2-7
d_gene: .
v_gene: TRBV7-2

CDR3aa: CAISGGEKGYTQYF
CDR3nt: TGTGCCATCAGTGGGGGGGAGAAGGGGTATACGCAGTATTTT
abundance: .
j_gene: TRBJ2-3
d_gene: .
v_gene: TRBV10-3

CDR3aa: CATSRDLAGSLEQYF
CDR3nt: TGTGCCACCAGCAGGGACCTAGCCGGGTCACTGGAGCAGTACTTC
abundance: .
j_gene: TRBJ2-7
d_gene: .
v_gene: TRBV15

CDR3aa: CASSLFQWDRAPGANVLTF
CDR3nt: TGTGCCAGCAGCCTGTTCCAGTGGGACAGGGCCCCTGGGGCCAACGTCCTGACTTTC
abundance: .
j_gene: TRBJ2-6
d_gene: TRBD1
v_gene: TRBV13

CDR3aa: CASSQDLQARDYTF
CDR3nt: TGCGCCAGCAGCCAAGATCTCCAGGCACGGGACTACACCTTC
abundance: .
j_gene: TRBJ1-2
d_gene: .
v_gene: TRBV4-3

CDR3aa: CASSLAGTGGGEQFF
CDR3nt: TGTGCCAGCAGCCTCGCCGGGACAGGGGGGGGTGAGCAGTTCTTC
abundance: .
j_gene: TRBJ2-1
d_gene: TRBD1
v_gene: TRBV28

CDR3aa: CASSSLEGRGFGELFF
CDR3nt: TGTGCCAGCAGCTCCCTAGAGGGCAGGGGGTTCGGGGAGCTGTTTTTT
abundance: few
j_gene: TRBJ2-2
d_gene: TRBD1
v_gene: TRBV5-6

CDR3aa: CASSVVGQGQETQYF
CDR3nt: TGTGCCAGCAGCGTCGTTGGACAGGGACAAGAGACCCAGTACTTC
abundance: .
j_gene: TRBJ2-5
d_gene: TRBD1
v_gene: TRBV9

CDR3aa: CASSRGTGGDYGYTF
CDR3nt: TGTGCCAGCAGCCGAGGGACAGGGGGAGACTATGGCTACACCTTC
abundance: .
j_gene: TRBJ1-2
d_gene: TRBD1
v_gene: TRBV7-9

CDR3aa: CASSKVQATGELFF
CDR3nt: TGTGCCAGCAGTAAAGTACAGGCAACCGGGGAGCTGTTTTTT
abundance: .
j_gene: TRBJ2-2
d_gene: .
v_gene: TRBV2

CDR3aa: CASSFSGPSGNTEAFF
CDR3nt: TGTGCCAGCTCATTCTCGGGTCCCTCCGGGAACACTGAAGCTTTCTTT
abundance: .
j_gene: TRBJ1-1
d_gene: .
v_gene: TRBV18

CDR3aa: CASSPLRGANFSPLHF
CDR3nt: TGTGCCAGTAGTCCCCTCCGGGGGGCAAACTTTTCACCCCTCCACTTT
abundance: .
j_gene: TRBJ1-6
d_gene: .
v_gene: TRBV19

CDR3aa: CASSFPGTGYTGELFF
CDR3nt: TGTGCCAGCAGCTTCCCCGGGACAGGGTACACCGGGGAGCTGTTTTTT
abundance: once
j_gene: TRBJ2-2
d_gene: TRBD1
v_gene: TRBV7-8

CDR3aa: CASSWDKNSNQPQHF
CDR3nt: TGTGCCAGCAGTTGGGACAAAAATAGCAATCAGCCCCAGCATTTT
abundance: .
j_gene: TRBJ1-5
d_gene: .
v_gene: TRBV27

CDR3aa: CASSQGGGENTGELFF
CDR3nt: TGCGCCAGCAGCCAAGGAGGAGGGGAAAACACCGGGGAGCTGTTTTTT
abundance: .
j_gene: TRBJ2-2
d_gene: .
v_gene: TRBV4-1